This entry lists 26 T cell receptor beta chains sequenced from one sample in a study of T-cell reconstitution after alpha-beta-depleted transplantation in children. For TCRbeta, the library was prepared with unique molecular identifiers. TCRdb reprocessed the PCR reads with MiXCR, giving one entry per CDR3 protein. The repertoire holds approximately 390,000 distinct CDR3 sequences, approximately 11% seen once, with approximately 5% in the top ten. The specimen comprised PBMCs from the stem cell graft donor, sampled from the stem cell graft. The receptor set was obtained from a human donor who donated a stem cell graft to a child with acute myeloid leukemia.

The genes are TRBV20-1 and TRBJ2-7; weak D call: TRBD2 (5 bases). CDR1 is DFQATT, CDR2 SNEGSKA, per germline (reference sequence). V was pared by 3 bases and J by 0 bases, with 12 bases between. The CDR3 extends over 14 amino acids. The CDR3 nucleotides read TGCAGTGCTAGGGGGAGTGCGAGCTCCTACGAGCAGTACGTC. Residues: CSARGSASSYEQYV.

In this sample, this clonotype turned up many times. The rearrangement joins TRBV12-3 or TRBV12-4 to TRBJ1-2, with D uncertain. V dropped 0 bases and J dropped 6 bases, with 5 bases sitting between them. The CDR3 runs 12 residues. In DNA, the CDR3 is TGTGCCAGCAGTTTAGCAGGGAATGGCTACACCTTC. Translation gives CASSLAGNGYTF.

The chain has TRBV20-1 and TRBJ2-1, with 8 bases lining up with TRBD2. Losses at the gene ends were 3 bases for V and 0 bases for J; bases not matched to a gene: 13. Germline-derived CDR1 and CDR2 are DFQATT and SNEGSKA (reference sequence). There are 18 residues in the CDR3. The CDR3 coding sequence is TGCAGTGCTAGGAGTAGCGGGGCCAAACCCCGCTCCTACAATGAGCAGTTCTTC. Translating gives CSARSSGAKPRSYNEQFF.

The chain is built from TRBV7-3 and TRBJ2-7; no clear D gene. This CDR3 contains 10 residues. The germline V gene encodes CDR1 SGHTA and CDR2 FQGTGA. With 5 bases removed from V and 12 bases from J, the gap between germline ends came to 11 bases. CDR3: CASSPLCGYV. Here the CDR3 DNA reads TGTGCCAGCAGCCCTCTGTGCGGGTACGTC.

This clonotype was found a few times. The CDR3 region is CASSLGPSREGYTF. Here the CDR3 DNA reads TGCGCCAGCAGCTTGGGGCCCTCACGAGAGGGCTACACCTTC. This chain uses TRBV5-1 with TRBJ1-2, with D unclear. The CDR3 has 14 residues. Between the trimmed V and J ends, which lost 0 bases and 8 bases, there was a span of 14 bases. Germline assignment: CDR1 SGHRS and CDR2 YFSETQ.

This clonotype was seen only a few times. The V and J genes are TRBV6-2 or TRBV6-3 and TRBJ1-4; D is unclear. Looked up from germline, CDR1 is MNHEY and CDR2 is SVGEGT. V lost 7 bases, J lost 1 base, and 19 bases lay in between. The CDR3 has 17 residues. CDR3 in DNA: TGTGCCAGCATTCCGAGCCCCTCAGGAGGAACTAATGAAAAACTGTTTTTT. Protein product: CASIPSPSGGTNEKLFF.

This clonotype occurred a few times. This chain uses TRBV5-1 with TRBJ1-1, with TRBD1 as a possible D gene (5 bases). The V and J ends lost 0 bases and 0 bases respectively, with 18 bases between them. CDR1 SGHRS and CDR2 YFSETQ come from the germline V gene. CDR3 length: 18 amino acids. In nucleotides, the CDR3 is TGCGCCAGCAGCTTGGATAGGGCAATAGGGGAGGTGAACACTGAAGCTTTCTTT. Its translation is CASSLDRAIGEVNTEAFF.

This chain links TRBV5-6 with TRBJ1-6; D possibly corresponds to TRBD1 (6 bases). The CDR3 sequence is 18 residues long. V was pared by 2 bases and J by 4 bases, with 19 bases between. The germline V gene has CDR1 SGHDT and CDR2 YYEEEE. CDR3 in DNA: TGTGCCAGCAGCTTTTCGCACCGGGACACGGCTTATAATTCACCCCTCCACTTT. Translating it yields CASSFSHRDTAYNSPLHF.

The V call is TRBV15, the J call TRBJ1-1; D may be TRBD1 (5 bases). The CDR3 consists of 16 residues. The V gene's germline CDR1 is LNHNV and CDR2 YYDKDF (reference sequence). With 1 base removed from V and 4 bases from J, the gap between germline ends came to 16 bases. This CDR3 reads CATSRGVWGGGTEAFF. The CDR3 region has the DNA TGTGCCACCAGCAGAGGGGTCTGGGGGGGAGGCACTGAAGCTTTCTTT.

CDR3 sequence: CSAMARTDTQYF. The DNA for the CDR3 is TGCAGTGCTATGGCTAGGACAGATACGCAGTATTTT. This chain connects TRBV20-1 to TRBJ2-3; no clear D gene. The germline V and J ends were trimmed by 4 bases and 3 bases, with 8 bases remaining between them. CDR3 size: 12 residues. Germline assignment: CDR1 DFQATT and CDR2 SNEGSKA (reference sequence).

A few counts support this clonotype. The chain carries TRBV20-1 and TRBJ2-4; no clear D gene. V lost 1 base and J 0 bases, leaving 10 bases between the germline ends. The germline CDR1 and CDR2 sequences are DFQATT and SNEGSKA (reference sequence). The CDR3 runs to 15 residues. The CDR3 DNA reads TGCAGTGCTAGAGGCCAGCTTCTAGCCAAAAACATTCAGTACTTC. Amino acid sequence: CSARGQLLAKNIQYF.

Only a few counts were recorded for this clonotype. CDR3 sequence (DNA): TGTGCCAGCAGTTTTGTCCTTTCGGGACAGGACCGCTCTGGGGCCAACGTCCTGACTTTC. Its translation is CASSFVLSGQDRSGANVLTF. This chain uses TRBV12-3 or TRBV12-4 with TRBJ2-6, with 8 bases identical to TRBD1. Unmatched junction bases numbered 13, after V lost 3 bases and J lost 0 bases. This CDR3 comprises 20 residues.

This clonotype was recorded at least ten times. V usage is TRBV10-3 and J usage is TRBJ2-2, with 9 bases identical to TRBD2. Germline values: CDR1 ENHRY, CDR2 SYGVKD. The CDR3 has 17 amino acids. Trimming at V came to 7 bases and at J to 5 bases, leaving 14 bases not matched to a gene. The CDR3 sequence: CAIKATRGLAATGELFF. DNA of the CDR3: TGTGCCATCAAGGCCACCCGGGGACTAGCAGCTACCGGGGAGCTGTTTTTT.

The genes are TRBV5-5 and TRBJ2-7; 8 bases map to TRBD1. Germline trimming cut 1 base from V and 4 bases from J; bases unmatched to any gene: 1. The CDR3 extends over 13 amino acids. The germline CDR1 and CDR2 sequences are SGHKS and YYEKEE (reference sequence). CDR3 region: CASSLHRGYEQYV. The CDR3 DNA reads TGTGCCAGCAGCTTGCACAGGGGGTACGAGCAGTACGTC.

As to this clonotype: With a much larger clone just one base away, this may be a read error. The chain joins TRBV5-1 to TRBJ2-1, with 8 bases lining up with TRBD2. Germline V gene data show CDR1 as SGHRS and CDR2 as YFSETQ. The CDR3 runs to 14 residues. CDR3 amino acids: CASSLDGLANDQFF. As DNA, the CDR3 is TGCGCCAGCAGCTTGGATGGACTAGCCAATGACCAGTTCTTC.

This clonotype occurred a few times. The genes are TRBV12-3 or TRBV12-4 and TRBJ2-2, with TRBD2 matching over 8 bases. The CDR3 runs to 15 residues. V shed 6 bases, J shed 3 bases, and the junction held 6 bases outside the gene matches. The CDR3 loop reads CASRGSGSDTGELFF. For the CDR3, the DNA is TGTGCCAGCAGGGGAAGCGGGAGCGACACCGGGGAGCTGTTTTTT.

CDR3 protein: CSASFGGNNSPLHF. CDR3 DNA: TGCAGTGCTAGTTTCGGGGGAAATAATTCACCCCTCCACTTT. The chain joins TRBV20-1 to TRBJ1-6, with a tentative D call TRBD1 (5 bases). The V gene's germline CDR1 is DFQATT and CDR2 SNEGSKA (reference sequence). Trimming stripped 3 bases from V and 5 bases from J, with 11 bases between. This CDR3 contains 14 residues.

The chain recombines TRBV12-3 or TRBV12-4 with TRBJ1-5; TRBD1 aligns across 10 bases. V gave up 6 bases and J gave up 7 bases; unmatched junction bases: 9. The CDR3 length is 15 residues. The CDR3, as DNA: TGTGCCAGCAGCTACGAGGGACAGGGGCACCAGCCCCAGCATTTT. It translates to CASSYEGQGHQPQHF.

This clonotype was seen ten or more times. The chain uses TRBV3-1 and TRBJ2-5; D remains unclear. The V gene's germline CDR1 is LGHDT and CDR2 YNNKEL (reference sequence). With 2 bases removed from V and 5 bases from J, the gap between germline ends came to 6 bases. CDR3 size: 12 residues. The CDR3 DNA follows: TGTGCCAGCAGCCAACGATTGGAGACCCAGTACTTC. Its protein is CASSQRLETQYF.

The table lists this clonotype with a few counts. The CDR3 loop reads CASSYRDRVGGYTF. DNA of the CDR3: TGTGCCAGCAGTTACCGGGACAGGGTGGGTGGCTACACCTTC. The chain carries TRBV12-3 or TRBV12-4 and TRBJ1-2; TRBD1 matches 9 bases. There are 14 residues in the CDR3. With 4 bases clipped from V and 7 bases from J, the junction kept 7 bases outside the gene matches.

The chain couples TRBV4-3 to TRBJ2-1, with D tentatively TRBD2 (5 bases). The CDR3 sequence is 14 residues long. The germline V and J ends were trimmed by 6 bases and 1 base, with 10 bases remaining between them. The germline V gene has CDR1 LGHNA and CDR2 YSLEER. This CDR3 is CASSMLASYNEQFF. The CDR3 nucleotides read TGCGCCAGCAGTATGTTAGCGTCCTACAATGAGCAGTTCTTC.

This clonotype turned up a few times. V is TRBV19 and J is TRBJ1-2; weak D call: TRBD1 (5 bases). The germline CDR1 and CDR2 sequences are LNHDA and SQIVND (reference sequence). V lost 6 bases to trimming and J lost 7 bases, with 12 bases between them. This CDR3 contains 12 residues. The CDR3 is CASSPPGGGYTF. The CDR3 DNA reads TGTGCCAGTAGCCCACCTGGGGGTGGCTACACCTTC.

The J gene is TRBJ1-5, the V gene TRBV6-2 or TRBV6-3; D is undetermined. The V end was cut by 6 bases, the J end by 0 bases, with 12 bases between. The germline CDR1 and CDR2 sequences are MNHEY and SVGEGT. The CDR3 is made up of 15 amino acids. CDR3 nucleotides: TGTGCCAGCAGGCGCGGGCAGACTAGCAATCAGCCCCAGCATTTT. As protein: CASRRGQTSNQPQHF.

This clonotype was found a few times. The CDR3 protein is CSAIWLESGTSGPQYF. In DNA form, the CDR3 reads TGCAGTGCTATCTGGCTCGAATCCGGGACTAGCGGGCCCCAGTACTTC. V and J are TRBV20-1 and TRBJ2-5; 12 nucleotides agree with TRBD2. J lost 9 bases, V lost 4 bases, and 15 bases had no gene match. Germline CDR1 reads DFQATT; CDR2 reads SNEGSKA (reference sequence). The CDR3 has 16 residues.

The chain uses TRBV4-2 and TRBJ1-2; the D is unclear. This CDR3 spans 13 amino acids. Germline CDR1 reads LGHNA; CDR2 reads YNFKEQ. V lost 1 base and J lost 2, with 5 bases in between. The CDR3 DNA is TGTGCCAGCAGCCAAGCTGGGAACTATGGCTACACCTTC. As protein: CASSQAGNYGYTF.

The chain uses TRBV7-2 and TRBJ2-5; no clear D gene. V lost 2 bases and J lost 4, with 11 bases in between. The CDR3 runs to 14 residues. Germline assignment: CDR1 SGHTA and CDR2 FQGNSA. CDR3 sequence: CASSLSQIAETQYF. The CDR3 region has the DNA TGTGCCAGCAGCTTATCCCAGATAGCAGAGACCCAGTACTTC.